This T cell receptor (beta chain) was captured by sequencing in a study of blood T cell repertoires in COVID-19. Data came from immunoSEQ multiplex PCR; TCRdb stores just in-frame clones and leaves some out. This table has under 200,000 clones, 86% appearing once. Trimming pared 7 bases from V and 3 bases from J, leaving 7 bases between. This CDR3 is 11 amino acids long. Germline assignment: CDR1 MNHNY and CDR2 SVGAGI (reference sequence). This receptor was obtained from a woman aged 55-75 years with COVID-19, enrolled during active disease. The sample comprised peripheral blood. This rearrangement joins TRBV6-6 to TRBJ2-7; D call uncertain. CDR3 loop: CASTRFYEQYF. The CDR3 bases are TGTGCCAGCACCAGATTCTACGAGCAGTACTTC.